This passage covers 21 T cell receptor beta chains from one sample sequenced in a study of blood T cells in healthy people across ages (dated by TCRdb to the mid-2010s). Library creation used 5' RACE. TCRdb lists the instrument as Illumina HiSeq 2500. A second PCR of roughly 7 to 12 cycles was run with a J-beta primer mix and a sample-barcoded 5' primer. TCRdb trimmed public reads at Q25 via fastp, called clones via MiXCR and kept in-frame beta chains. Every distinct CDR3 protein forms one entry, paired with its most common genes and DNA. In all, the sample holds approximately 850,000 distinct CDR3 sequences, and about 62% of those were seen once. 20% to 25% of the sample belongs to the ten largest clones. The sample taken for sequencing was blood. The receptors originated from a man aged 25-45 years in good health.

This chain joins TRBV10-3 and TRBJ2-7, with TRBD2 identical over 12 bases. Trimming removed 10 bases from V and 5 bases from J; junction bases left unmatched: 9. The germline CDR1 and CDR2 sequences are ENHRY and SYGVKD. The CDR3 contains 14 residues. The CDR3 nucleotides are TGTGCCACCCGAAGACTAGCGGGAGAACACGAGCAGTACTTC. It translates to CATRRLAGEHEQYF.

The rearrangement uses TRBV7-2 and TRBJ2-1; D call uncertain. V was trimmed by 1 base and J by 3 bases, leaving 10 bases between them. The CDR3 runs to 15 residues. The V gene's germline CDR1 is SGHTA and CDR2 FQGNSA. The DNA of the CDR3 is TGTGCCAGCAGCTTAGAAGGTGGTGGCTACAATGAGCAGTTCTTC. Translating it yields CASSLEGGGYNEQFF.

The CDR3 reads CASSPLKSSYEQYF. CDR3 nucleotide sequence: TGTGCCAGCAGTCCCCTCAAGAGCTCCTACGAGCAGTACTTC. The V call is TRBV3-1, the J call TRBJ2-7, with D uncertain. CDR1 is LGHDT, CDR2 YNNKEL, per germline (reference sequence). V dropped 6 bases and J dropped 0 bases, with 12 bases sitting between them. The CDR3 runs to 14 residues.

The chain is built from TRBV4-2 and TRBJ2-2, with D perhaps matching TRBD2 (6 bases). V dropped 0 bases and J dropped 7 bases, with 18 bases sitting between them. Germline CDR1 reads LGHNA; CDR2 reads YNFKEQ. The CDR3 runs 17 residues. CDR3 region: CASSQDPMAGPGGELFF. In DNA form, the CDR3 reads TGTGCCAGCAGCCAAGATCCCATGGCGGGGCCTGGCGGGGAGCTGTTTTTT.

In its sample, this clonotype was seen once. An end of the junction differs from the germline gene, which may be a read error. The CDR3 sequence: CSVREGVRDYEQYF. The CDR3 region has the DNA TGCAGTGTTAGAGAAGGTGTTAGGGACTACGAGCAGTACTTC. The gene calls are TRBV20-1 and TRBJ2-7; D unresolved. Germline assignment: CDR1 DFQATT and CDR2 SNEGSKA (reference sequence). The CDR3 runs to 14 residues.

V gene TRBV12-3 or TRBV12-4 combines with J gene TRBJ2-4, with a possible D match to TRBD2 (6 bases). Trimming left V 5 bases short and J 13 bases short, with 15 bases between. The length of the CDR3 is 12 residues. The CDR3 loop reads CASSRLPGEQYF. The CDR3 DNA reads as TGTGCCAGCAGTCGACTTCCGGGGGAGCAGTACTTC.

This sequence joins TRBV20-1 and TRBJ2-7; D is ambiguous. Trimming cost V 3 bases and J 2 bases, with 11 bases left between them. This CDR3 spans 13 amino acids. The germline V gene encodes CDR1 DFQATT and CDR2 SNEGSKA (reference sequence). The CDR3 nucleotides are TGCAGTGCTAGTCTGTGGACGACCTACGAGCAGTACTTC. It encodes CSASLWTTYEQYF.

The table lists this clonotype with a count of one. The chain employs TRBV7-2 and TRBJ2-1; 9 positions match TRBD2. CDR1 and CDR2 (germline): SGHTA, FQGNSA. The CDR3 covers 16 residues. V shed 5 bases and J 2 bases; nucleotides not matched to a gene: 7. The CDR3 DNA reads TGTGCCAGCAGCCCCAATCCTAGCGGGGCCTACAATGAGCAGTTCTTC. It specifies CASSPNPSGAYNEQFF.

V is TRBV4-2 and J is TRBJ2-3; 13 bases line up with TRBD2. CDR3 length: 17 amino acids. V trimming: 4 bases; J trimming: 9 bases; junction bases outside the gene matches: 13. Germline V gene lookup returns CDR1 LGHNA and CDR2 YNFKEQ. The CDR3 here is CASSLFSLAGGPETQYF. Here the CDR3 DNA reads TGTGCCAGCAGCCTTTTCTCACTAGCGGGGGGGCCGGAGACGCAGTATTTT.

This clonotype was seen at least ten times. V and J are TRBV12-3 or TRBV12-4 and TRBJ2-7, with D uncertain. The CDR3 runs to 14 residues. Trimming stripped 2 bases from V and 0 bases from J, with 8 bases between. The CDR3 DNA reads TGTGCCAGCAGTTTACAGGTCCTCTCCTACGAGCAGTACTTC. It yields the protein CASSLQVLSYEQYF.

This clonotype appeared once. The J gene is TRBJ2-1, the V gene TRBV11-3; D unclear. Per the germline V gene, CDR1 is SGHNT and CDR2 is YENEEA. The CDR3 is made up of 13 amino acids. The V end lost 5 bases, the J end lost 5 bases, and 10 bases lay between the germline ends. This chain's CDR3 is CASSQRMNNEQFF. In DNA form, the CDR3 reads TGTGCCAGCAGCCAGAGGATGAACAATGAGCAGTTCTTC. The variable domain in full, completed from reference TRBV11-3 and TRBJ2-1, reads EAGVVQSPRYKIIEKKQPVAFWCNPISGHNTLYWYLQNLGQGPELLIRYENEEAVDDSQLPKDRFSAERLKGVDSTLKIQPAELGDSAVYLCASSQRMNNEQFFGPGTRLTVL.

This chain connects TRBV5-5 to TRBJ1-4; D not certain. The CDR3 totals 14 residues. Germline V gene data show CDR1 as SGHKS and CDR2 as YYEKEE (reference sequence). Trimming pared 0 bases from V and 3 bases from J, leaving 6 bases between. This CDR3 reads CASSLVGPNEKLFF. The DNA of the CDR3 is TGTGCCAGCAGCTTGGTCGGCCCTAATGAAAAACTGTTTTTT.

This clonotype was counted ten times or more. The chain is built from TRBV7-2 and TRBJ1-2, with no clear D. Trimming stripped 4 bases from V and 2 bases from J, with 2 bases between. The CDR3 covers 11 residues. CDR1 and CDR2 from the germline V gene are SGHTA and FQGNSA. CDR3 protein: CASSSNYGYTF. The CDR3 DNA reads TGTGCCAGCAGCTCGAACTATGGCTACACCTTC.

This clonotype has at least ten counts. V and J are TRBV7-2 and TRBJ2-7; the D gene is possibly TRBD2 (6 bases). CDR3 length equals 14 residues. Germline CDR1 and CDR2: SGHTA and FQGNSA. Trimming cost V 4 bases and J 6 bases, with 16 bases left between them. This CDR3 reads CASSSYVREAEQYF. In nucleotides, the CDR3 is TGTGCCAGCAGCTCGTACGTCAGGGAGGCCGAGCAGTACTTC.

Comments on this clonotype: A much bigger clone sits one base away, suggesting this may be a read error. The rearrangement joins TRBV7-2 to TRBJ2-5; no reliable D call. The V gene's germline CDR1 is SGHTA and CDR2 FQGNSA. The CDR3 loop spans 14 amino acids. Trimming took off 8 bases at V and 5 bases at J, with 18 bases between the two ends. The DNA for the CDR3 is TGTGCCAGCTACCTAGGGTTCGGTACGGAGACCCAGTACTTC. It encodes CASYLGFGTETQYF. Based on the CDR3 plus reference TRBV7-2 and TRBJ2-5, the full variable domain is GAGVSQSPSNKVTEKGKDVELRCDPISGHTALYWYRQSLGQGLEFLIYFQGNSAPDKSGLPSDRFSAERTGGSVSTLTIQRTQQEDSAVYLCASYLGFGTETQYFGPGTRLLVL.

This clonotype appeared a few times. This rearrangement joins TRBV28 to TRBJ1-2; D uncertain. Per the germline V gene, CDR1 is MDHEN and CDR2 is SYDVKM. Deletions cut 4 bases from V and 2 bases from J, with 11 bases between. The CDR3 extends over 14 amino acids. CDR3 residues: CASSSSPLNYGYTF. The CDR3 DNA is TGTGCCAGCAGTTCCTCCCCCCTCAACTATGGCTACACCTTC.

This clonotype occurred many times. The V gene is TRBV7-8, the J gene TRBJ2-2, with a tentative D call TRBD1 (6 bases). This CDR3 spans 20 amino acids. The germline V and J ends were trimmed by 2 bases and 5 bases, with 27 bases remaining between them. CDR1 is SGHVS and CDR2 is FQNEAQ in the germline V gene. The chain's CDR3 is CASSLTGLMPRTAATGELFF. For the CDR3, the DNA is TGTGCCAGCAGCTTAACGGGATTGATGCCTCGGACAGCCGCTACCGGGGAGCTGTTTTTT.

Turning to this clonotype: A junction boundary mismatches the germline segment, possibly from a read error. The CDR3 reads CAISETIAAQRDERYF. CDR3 DNA: TGTGCCATCAGTGAGACGATAGCGGCCCAGAGGGACGAGCGGTACTTC. The chain is built from TRBV10-3 and TRBJ2-7; TRBD2 might be the D (6 bases). The CDR3 is made up of 16 amino acids. CDR1 and CDR2 from the germline V gene are ENHRY and SYGVKD.

The rearrangement uses TRBV29-1 and TRBJ2-3; 14 bases match TRBD2. The length of the CDR3 is 17 residues. Trimming cost V 6 bases and J 1 base; bases outside gene matches: 9. Germline V CDR1 and CDR2: SQVTM, ANQGSEA. The DNA for the CDR3 is TGCAGCGTCGCGGGACTAGCGGGAGCCTTTCGCACAGATACGCAGTATTTT. Translated: CSVAGLAGAFRTDTQYF.

The CDR3 sequence is CASSQEAGDREQYF. In nucleotides, the CDR3 is TGCGCCAGCAGCCAAGAGGCGGGTGACCGGGAGCAGTACTTC. The V and J genes are TRBV4-1 and TRBJ2-4; maybe TRBD2 (6 bases). V gave up 0 bases and J gave up 13 bases, with 16 bases separating them. Germline CDR1 is MGHRA and CDR2 is YSYEKL. The CDR3 has 14 amino acids.

The chain employs TRBV7-9 and TRBJ1-6; tentatively, D is TRBD1 (5 bases). The CDR3 sequence is 16 residues long. CDR1 SEHNR and CDR2 FQNEAQ come from the germline V gene (reference sequence). Deletions cut 1 base from V and 6 bases from J, with 13 bases between. CDR3 DNA sequence: TGTGCCAGCAGCTTAGTCGAGGGGCTGAGTAATTCACCCCTCCACTTT. It specifies CASSLVEGLSNSPLHF.